This T cell receptor beta chain is from a study of shared clonotypes between healthy human individuals (TCRdb year 2020). Broadly, across the study: A few men and a couple of women, aged 18 to 49 years, made up the cohort. Between about 0.8 and 9 billion PBMCs per donor were obtained by leukapheresis. Blood TCR repertoires of about 5 healthy adults were deeply sequenced to estimate repertoire size and the extent of clonotype sharing between individuals. For each donor, three plates each were used for CD4 naive and CD4 memory, two plates were used for CD8 naive, and one plate was used for CD8 memory. Libraries were prepared and TCR repertoires were sequenced by different laboratories using diverse techniques, in order to increase sequencing depth and limit assay-specific biases. Findings and caveats that apply to the study as a whole: Rarefaction of sorted-subset datasets indicated incomplete sequencing despite the large sequencing depth. Pairwise subsampling led to the expectation that sequencing depth would affect the degree of clonotype sharing among donors. When a handful of donors were compared, the shared fraction of clonotypes was about 5% for naive CD4, more than 3% for naive CD8, 2% to 2.5% for memory CD4, and 0.35% to 0.4% for memory CD8. Higher generation probabilities were observed for clonotypes shared by all four sorted-subset donors than for non-shared clonotypes. Larger estimated clonotype richness was generally found for naive subsets than for memory subsets. Only blood was sampled, and tissue TCR repertoires likely differ from those in blood. The small number of donors limited the genetic and exposure-history diversity represented.

V was cut back by 4 bases and J by 5 bases, leaving a gap of 19 bases between them. The CDR3 starts with the cysteine, ends with the phenylalanine, and has 15 residues. Solely the CDR3 DNA is kept, with 45 bases framed from the first base. The germline V gene (reference sequence) supplies CDR1 SGHNT and CDR2 YYREEE. TCR CDR3 regions were amplified from genomic DNA by multiplex PCR using the deep immunoSEQ assay. Genomic DNA extracted from each cell subset was distributed evenly over all wells of several immunoSEQ 96-well plates, and each plate served as one replicate. For sorted subsets, about 200 ng genomic DNA, equal to approximately 30,000 T cell genomes, was loaded into each replicate PCR. Purified libraries were quantified with a Qubit 3.0 fluorometer, sized on a Bioanalyzer 2100, and re-quantified with the KAPA Library Quantification kit. Every immunoSEQ 96-well plate was sequenced on a dedicated single-read 150-cycle Illumina NextSeq 550 flow cell. Under the source paper's analysis protocol: Because only junctional sequences without quality scores were contained in the immunoSEQ output, filtering matching that applied to full-length reads could not be performed. Sequences were annotated with PyIR, a Python wrapper for IgBLAST v1.9, and V/J genes and CDR3 were assigned using IMGT germline references. Reads were filtered out if the reads had weak V/J assignments (E-value above 1e-6), no CDR3, stop codons, out-of-frame junctions, or ambiguous translated residues. V3J clonotypes were defined as sequences sharing the same inferred V gene, J gene, and CDR3 amino acid sequence. To compute the percentage overlap between repertoires, the number of shared unique clonotypes was divided by the size of the smaller repertoire. Repertoire richness was assessed with RTK rarefaction, the Chao1 estimator, and Recon v2.1 estimates of unobserved clonotypes. Generation probabilities were computed with OLGA for all TCRbeta clonotypes obtained by the gDNA method from a handful of donors. TCRdb carries this immuneACCESS record with in-frame sequences only. Its versions omit some clonotypes, under half of them owing to an unresolved V gene in the studies checked, with the rest unexplained. That table is the source of V, J and clone size, and D and trimming were worked out from the DNA. Counted in this sample were approximately 95,000 clones; under 80% of them appeared once. 45% of the sample lies in the top ten.

Healthy HIV-negative adults with no recently reported acute infections or vaccinations were included as donors. Only Caucasian adults living in Nashville, Tennessee, USA were represented among the donors. The CD8 memory samples were a combination of magnetically selected CD45RO+ cells and CCR7-negative CD45RA+ effector memory (TemRA) cells. Blood was collected by leukapheresis, and PBMCs were isolated by Ficoll-Histopaque density gradient centrifugation and then cryopreserved in liquid nitrogen vapor phase. Analytical flow cytometry was used to check the purity and quantity of each magnetically sorted T cell population. From each sorted fraction, genomic DNA was isolated and quantified by UV absorbance on a Nanodrop 2000c. Notes on this clone: The antigen it binds to is not known. Qualities for individual bases were not recorded, and no much larger clone is one base off.

This TCR came from a man aged 30 to 45 in good health. The receptor chain draws on TRBV5-4 and TRBJ2-7, and the D gene may be TRBD1, 5 bases matching. The sample consisted of memory CD8+ T cells sorted from blood. Per the publication, the cell subset or site label means: CD45RO+ cells pooled with CCR7-negative TemRA cells. The CDR3 reads as follows: CASSPVGHPPDEQYF. Here is the DNA: TGTGCCAGCAGCCCAGTCGGACACCCCCCCGACGAGCAGTACTTC.